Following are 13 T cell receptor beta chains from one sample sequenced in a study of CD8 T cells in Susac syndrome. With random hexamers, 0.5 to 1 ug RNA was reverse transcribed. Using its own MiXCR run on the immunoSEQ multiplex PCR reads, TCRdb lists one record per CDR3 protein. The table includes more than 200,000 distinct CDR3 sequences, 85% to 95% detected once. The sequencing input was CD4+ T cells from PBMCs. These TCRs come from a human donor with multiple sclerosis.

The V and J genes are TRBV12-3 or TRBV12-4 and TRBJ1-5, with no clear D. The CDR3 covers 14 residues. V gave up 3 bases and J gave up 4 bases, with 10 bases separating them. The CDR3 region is CASSFGVWNQPQHF. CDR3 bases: TGTGCCAGCAGTTTCGGGGTTTGGAATCAGCCCCAGCATTTT.

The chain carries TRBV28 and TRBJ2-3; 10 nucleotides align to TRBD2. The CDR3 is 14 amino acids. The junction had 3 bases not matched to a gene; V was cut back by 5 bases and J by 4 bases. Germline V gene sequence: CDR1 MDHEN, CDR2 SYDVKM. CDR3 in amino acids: CASSTGLAPDTQYF. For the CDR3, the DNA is TGTGCCAGCAGTACGGGACTAGCGCCAGATACGCAGTATTTT.

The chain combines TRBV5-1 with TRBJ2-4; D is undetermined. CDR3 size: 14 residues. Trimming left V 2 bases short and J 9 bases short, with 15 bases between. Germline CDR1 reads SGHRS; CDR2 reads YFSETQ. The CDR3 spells CASSLGADRVIQYF. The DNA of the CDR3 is TGCGCCAGCAGCTTAGGTGCGGATCGTGTCATTCAGTACTTC.

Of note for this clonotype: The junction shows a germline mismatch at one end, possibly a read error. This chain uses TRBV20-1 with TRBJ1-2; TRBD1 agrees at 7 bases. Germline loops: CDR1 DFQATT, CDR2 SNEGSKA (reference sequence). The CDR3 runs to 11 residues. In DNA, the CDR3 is TGCAGGGCTACAGGGGACGGAGGCTACACCTTC. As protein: CRATGDGGYTF.

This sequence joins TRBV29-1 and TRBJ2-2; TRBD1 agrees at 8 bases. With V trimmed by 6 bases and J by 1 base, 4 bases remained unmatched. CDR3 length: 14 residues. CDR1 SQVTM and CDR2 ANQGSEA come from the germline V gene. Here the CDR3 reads CSVRTGMNTGELFF. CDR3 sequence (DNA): TGCAGCGTCCGGACAGGGATGAACACCGGGGAGCTGTTTTTT.

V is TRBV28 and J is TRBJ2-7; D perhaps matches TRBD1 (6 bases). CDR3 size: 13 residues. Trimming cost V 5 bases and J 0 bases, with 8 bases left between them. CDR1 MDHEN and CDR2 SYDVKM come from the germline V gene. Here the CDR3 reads CASSGGLSYEQYF. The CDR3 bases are TGTGCCAGCAGTGGGGGCCTCTCCTACGAGCAGTACTTC.

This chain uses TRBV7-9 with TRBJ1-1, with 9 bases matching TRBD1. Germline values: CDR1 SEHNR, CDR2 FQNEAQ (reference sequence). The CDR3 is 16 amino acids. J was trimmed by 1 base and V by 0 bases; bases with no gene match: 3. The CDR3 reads CASSLAGTGRNTEAFF. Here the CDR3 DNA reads TGTGCCAGCAGCTTAGCGGGGACAGGGCGGAACACTGAAGCTTTCTTT. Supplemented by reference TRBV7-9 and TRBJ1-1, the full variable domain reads DTGVSQNPRHKITKRGQNVTFRCDPISEHNRLYWYRQTLGQGPEFLTYFQNEAQLEKSRLLSDRFSAERPKGSFSTLEIQRTEQGDSAMYLCASSLAGTGRNTEAFFGQGTRLTVV.

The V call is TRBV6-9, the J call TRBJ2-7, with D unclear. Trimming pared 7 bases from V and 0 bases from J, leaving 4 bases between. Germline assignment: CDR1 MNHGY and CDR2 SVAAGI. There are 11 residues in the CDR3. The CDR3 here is CASNPSYEQYV. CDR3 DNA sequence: TGTGCCAGCAACCCCTCCTACGAGCAGTACGTC.

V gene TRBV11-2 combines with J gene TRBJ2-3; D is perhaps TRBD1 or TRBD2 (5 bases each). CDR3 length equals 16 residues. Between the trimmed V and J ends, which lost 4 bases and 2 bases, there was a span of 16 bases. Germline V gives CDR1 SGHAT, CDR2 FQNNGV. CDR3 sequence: CASSSRGDGYTDTQYF. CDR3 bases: TGTGCCAGCAGCTCGAGAGGGGACGGATACACAGATACGCAGTATTTT.

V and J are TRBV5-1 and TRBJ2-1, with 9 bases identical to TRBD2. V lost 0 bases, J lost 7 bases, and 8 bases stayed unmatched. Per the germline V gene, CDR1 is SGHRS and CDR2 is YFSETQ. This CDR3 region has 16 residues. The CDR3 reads CASSLDRAGGRNEQFF. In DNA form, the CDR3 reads TGCGCCAGCAGCTTGGATCGAGCGGGAGGTCGGAATGAGCAGTTCTTC.

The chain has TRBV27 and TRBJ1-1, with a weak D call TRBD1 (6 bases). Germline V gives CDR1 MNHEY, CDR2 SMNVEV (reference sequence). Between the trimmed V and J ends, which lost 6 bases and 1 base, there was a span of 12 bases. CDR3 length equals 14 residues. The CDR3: CASRTTGPNTEAFF. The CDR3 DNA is TGTGCCAGCAGAACGACAGGACCGAACACTGAAGCTTTCTTT.

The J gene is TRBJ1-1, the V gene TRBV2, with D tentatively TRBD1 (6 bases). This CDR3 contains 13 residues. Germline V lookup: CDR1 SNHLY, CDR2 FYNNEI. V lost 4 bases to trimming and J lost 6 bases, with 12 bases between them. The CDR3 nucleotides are TGTGCCAGCAGTGTTGGGGGGCAAGCTGAAGCTTTCTTT. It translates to CASSVGGQAEAFF.

CDR3 in amino acids: CASSSLGQGTNEQFF. The CDR3 bases are TGTGCCAGCAGCTCCCTGGGTCAGGGAACTAATGAGCAGTTCTTC. The chain carries TRBV7-9 and TRBJ2-1; D is perhaps TRBD1 (5 bases). V was trimmed by 4 bases and J by 7 bases, leaving 17 bases between them. The CDR3 runs to 15 residues. Germline V CDR1 and CDR2: SEHNR, FQNEAQ (reference sequence).